This paragraph covers one T cell receptor beta chain sequence. The record originates from a study of shared clonotypes between healthy human individuals. With 0 bases removed from V and 8 bases from J, the gap between germline ends came to 20 bases. Germline V gives CDR1 LGHNA, CDR2 YSLEER. CDR3 size: 17 residues. Clones were read by immunoSEQ multiplex PCR, and TCRdb kept only the in-frame ones, dropping some. This repertoire shows a few million clones, about 94% found once; its top ten account for under 2%. Naive CD8 cells lacked CD45RO and underwent positive selection for CCR7, leaving out terminally differentiated effector memory CD45RA+ cells.

The sequenced sample consisted of naive CD8+ T cells from PBMCs. This receptor was taken from a man between 18 and 35 years old in good health. Some clones in this sample may be carry-over from other donors' samples. The genes are TRBV4-3 and TRBJ2-1; D gene uncertain. The CDR3 spells CASSQDLTLPPVDEQFF. The CDR3 DNA reads TGCGCCAGCAGCCAAGATCTAACCCTCCCTCCTGTGGATGAGCAGTTCTTC.